These T cell receptor beta chains were read from a single sample in a study of T cells in Graves' hyperthyroidism and ophthalmopathy. Each CDR3 protein is one row after TCRdb ran MiXCR on the multiplex PCR reads. Here the sample spans about 290,000 distinct CDR3 sequences, approximately 13% being singletons. The sequencing sample was made of blood. The receptors come from a woman aged 40-49 years with Graves' hyperthyroidism. The CDR3 runs from the conserved cysteine through the conserved F or W. The D gene is left open where the match is weak. Some rows mark clone size as missing; the rest say once, few, many or name a class of expanded clone.

d_gene | abundance | j_gene | v_gene | CDR3aa | CDR3nt
TRBD2 | few | TRBJ2-7 | TRBV10-3 | CAISGEGSGSPRVYEQYF | TGTGCCATCAGTGGGGAGGGTAGCGGGAGCCCTCGCGTATACGAGCAGTACTTC
NA | many | TRBJ1-5 | TRBV27 | CASSSVQGPNQPQHF | TGTGCCAGCAGTTCCGTACAGGGTCCGAATCAGCCCCAGCATTTT
NA | NA | TRBJ2-1 | TRBV11-2 | CASSPRQGFYNEQFF | TGTGCCAGCAGCCCCCGGCAGGGGTTCTACAATGAGCAGTTCTTC
NA | many | TRBJ2-5 | TRBV11-2 | CASSLGRLQETQYF | TGTGCCAGCAGCTTAGGGAGACTCCAAGAGACCCAGTACTTC
NA | many | TRBJ2-3 | TRBV7-3 | CASSPTGPDTQYF | TGTGCCAGCAGTCCCACAGGGCCAGATACGCAGTATTTT
NA | NA | TRBJ1-1 | TRBV7-3 | CASSYGPHTEAFF | TGTGCCAGCAGTTACGGGCCCCACACTGAAGCTTTCTTT
NA | many | TRBJ1-2 | TRBV2 | CASGGANGYTF | TGTGCCAGTGGGGGGGCGAATGGCTACACCTTC
TRBD1 | NA | TRBJ1-1 | TRBV12-3/TRBV12-4 | CASSTTGVTAFF | TGTGCCAGCAGCACTACAGGGGTAACGGCTTTCTTT
NA | many | TRBJ2-1 | TRBV7-3 | CASSLRRGTSDEQFF | TGTGCCAGCAGCTTAAGGAGGGGCACCTCGGATGAGCAGTTCTTC
TRBD2 | once | TRBJ2-1 | TRBV7-3 | CASSLTAGGPYEQFF | TGTGCCAGCAGCTTAACAGCGGGAGGGCCGTATGAGCAGTTCTTC
NA | many | TRBJ2-7 | TRBV2 | CASSGRGPYEQYF | TGTGCCAGCAGTGGTCGAGGCCCCTACGAGCAGTACTTC
NA | many | TRBJ1-6 | TRBV6-1 | CASSAGTMTYNSPLHF | TGTGCCAGCAGTGCGGGGACAATGACCTATAATTCACCCCTCCACTTT
NA | many | TRBJ2-7 | TRBV3-1 | CASSPQGREQYF | TGTGCCAGCAGCCCCCAAGGTCGCGAGCAGTACTTC
NA | many | TRBJ1-2 | TRBV12-3/TRBV12-4 | CASSLSVVYGYTF | TGTGCCAGCAGTTTATCAGTAGTTTATGGCTACACCTTC
TRBD1 | many | TRBJ2-7 | TRBV20-1 | CSAVTQGGYEQYF | TGCAGTGCCGTTACACAGGGGGGCTACGAGCAGTACTTC
TRBD1 | many | TRBJ1-6 | TRBV11-3 | CASSSRQGQDSPLHF | TGTGCCAGCAGCTCTAGACAGGGGCAAGATTCACCCCTCCACTTT